The 8 T cell receptor beta chains below all came from one sample that was sequenced in a study of blood T cell repertoires in COVID-19. Assay: immunoSEQ multiplex PCR; the TCRdb copy retains only in-frame clones and omits some. The data hold approximately 300,000 clones, with about nine tenths observed a single time. Sequenced sample: PBMCs or T cells enriched from blood (not recorded which). These receptors came from a man between 60 and 70 years old who had recovered from COVID-19.

The rearrangement joins TRBV5-1 to TRBJ2-7; 11 nucleotides align to TRBD2. The junction had 9 bases not matched to a gene; V was cut back by 3 bases and J by 4 bases. The CDR3 extends over 16 amino acids. The germline V gene encodes CDR1 SGHRS and CDR2 YFSETQ. DNA for the CDR3: TGCGCCAGCAGCTGGGGACTAGCGGAATCTATTTACGAGCAGTACTTC. Translation: CASSWGLAESIYEQYF.

This rearrangement joins TRBV27 to TRBJ2-7; tentatively, D is TRBD2 (6 bases). This CDR3 is built from 16 residues. Trimming took 4 bases from V and 0 from J, leaving 16 bases between them. The V gene's germline CDR1 is MNHEY and CDR2 SMNVEV (reference sequence). CDR3 region: CASSSGWGTPSYEQYF. The CDR3 DNA is TGTGCCAGCAGTTCGGGTTGGGGGACTCCCTCCTACGAGCAGTACTTC.

The chain carries TRBV19 and TRBJ1-4; D not certain. Trimming stripped 8 bases from V and 2 bases from J, with 15 bases between. CDR1 and CDR2 (germline): LNHDA, SQIVND (reference sequence). This CDR3 region has 15 residues. CDR3 DNA sequence: TGTGCCAGTCACTATGTCGGGTCTACTAATGAAAAACTGTTTTTT. As protein: CASHYVGSTNEKLFF.

The chain uses TRBV2 and TRBJ2-7; 9 bases match TRBD2. The CDR3 runs to 14 residues. V shed 4 bases, J shed 2 bases, and the junction held 3 bases outside the gene matches. Germline CDR1 reads SNHLY; CDR2 reads FYNNEI. The CDR3 loop is CASSGRGGTYEQYF. The CDR3 nucleotides are TGTGCCAGCAGTGGGCGGGGGGGTACCTACGAGCAGTACTTC.

The V and J genes are TRBV7-9 and TRBJ1-6, with 9 bases that match TRBD1. The germline gives CDR1 SEHNR, CDR2 FQNEAQ (reference sequence). CDR3 length: 14 amino acids. The trim removed 1 base at V and 8 bases at J, leaving 0 bases unmatched. The CDR3 loop is CASSLGTGDSPLHF. CDR3 in DNA: TGTGCCAGCAGCTTAGGGACAGGGGATTCACCCCTCCACTTT.

The chain carries TRBV11-2 and TRBJ1-1; D unclear. The CDR3 runs to 13 residues. The germline V gene encodes CDR1 SGHAT and CDR2 FQNNGV. V gave up 2 bases and J gave up 8 bases, with 12 bases separating them. The CDR3 sequence is CASSLSPGGEAFF. DNA of the CDR3: TGTGCCAGCAGCTTATCTCCGGGAGGAGAAGCTTTCTTT.

This clone has a single count. This chain connects TRBV6-2 or TRBV6-3 to TRBJ1-1; 7 nucleotides line up with TRBD1. CDR3 length: 16 residues. J was trimmed by 0 bases and V by 2 bases; bases with no gene match: 6. Germline assignment: CDR1 MNHEY and CDR2 SVGEGT. The CDR3 DNA reads as TGTGCCAGCAGTTACAAGACGGGACAGATGAACACTGAAGCTTTCTTT. It codes for CASSYKTGQMNTEAFF.

The rearrangement uses TRBV5-1 and TRBJ2-1; 8 bases fit TRBD2. Germline loops: CDR1 SGHRS, CDR2 YFSETQ. CDR3 length: 16 amino acids. The ends lost 3 bases at V and 4 bases at J; junction bases unmatched: 9. CDR3 DNA sequence: TGCGCCAGCAGCTCCGGGGGGGCCGGGAATTACAATGAGCAGTTCTTC. Translation: CASSSGGAGNYNEQFF.